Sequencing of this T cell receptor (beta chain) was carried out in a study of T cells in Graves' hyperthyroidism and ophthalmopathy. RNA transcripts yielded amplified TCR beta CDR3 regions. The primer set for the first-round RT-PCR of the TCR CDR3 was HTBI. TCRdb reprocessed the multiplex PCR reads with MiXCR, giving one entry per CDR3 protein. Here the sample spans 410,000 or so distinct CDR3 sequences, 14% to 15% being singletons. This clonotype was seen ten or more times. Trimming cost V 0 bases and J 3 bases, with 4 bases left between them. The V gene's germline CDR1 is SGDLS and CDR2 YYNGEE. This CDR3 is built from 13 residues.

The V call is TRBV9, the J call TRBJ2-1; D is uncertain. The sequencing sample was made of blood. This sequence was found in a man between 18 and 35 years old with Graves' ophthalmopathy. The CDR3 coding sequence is TGTGCCAGCAGCGTAGGCAGCTACAATGAGCAGTTCTTC. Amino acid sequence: CASSVGSYNEQFF.